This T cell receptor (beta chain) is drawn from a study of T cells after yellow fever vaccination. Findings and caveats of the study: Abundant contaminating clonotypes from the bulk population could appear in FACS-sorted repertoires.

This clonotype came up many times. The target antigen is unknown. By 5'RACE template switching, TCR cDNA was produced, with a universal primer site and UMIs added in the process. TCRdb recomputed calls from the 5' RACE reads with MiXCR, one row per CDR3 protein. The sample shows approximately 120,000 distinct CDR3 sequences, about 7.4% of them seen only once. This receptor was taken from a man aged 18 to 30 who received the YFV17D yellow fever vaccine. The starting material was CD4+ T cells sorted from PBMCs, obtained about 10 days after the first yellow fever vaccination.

The CDR3 bases are TGTGCCACCAGTGACCCTTTCGAAGGCTACACCTTC. It codes for CATSDPFEGYTF. This chain uses TRBV24-1 with TRBJ1-2; D remains ambiguous. The ends were cut back, 4 bases at V and 8 bases at J, with 10 bases in the middle. Germline V gene sequence: CDR1 KGHDR, CDR2 SFDVKD. CDR3 size: 12 residues.